The clone carrying this T cell receptor beta chain was detected ten times or more. The ends were cut back, 4 bases at V and 6 bases at J, with 12 bases in the middle. Germline CDR1 reads DFQATT; CDR2 reads SNEGSKA (reference sequence). The CDR3 is 12 amino acids. TCRdb passed the 5' RACE reads through MiXCR, listing each CDR3 protein once. The table has about 240,000 distinct CDR3 sequences, approximately 11% seen once. The data were taken from a study of CD8 T cells in ankylosing spondylitis. The sequencing sample was made of blood, either unsorted or a sorted T cell fraction (not recorded which). The chain combines TRBV20-1 with TRBJ1-2; D call uncertain. The clonotype was recovered from a male donor with ankylosing spondylitis or in good health (not recorded which). CDR3 bases: TGCAGTGCTATCCAGGTAGTTGATGGCTACACCTTC. It yields the protein CSAIQVVDGYTF.